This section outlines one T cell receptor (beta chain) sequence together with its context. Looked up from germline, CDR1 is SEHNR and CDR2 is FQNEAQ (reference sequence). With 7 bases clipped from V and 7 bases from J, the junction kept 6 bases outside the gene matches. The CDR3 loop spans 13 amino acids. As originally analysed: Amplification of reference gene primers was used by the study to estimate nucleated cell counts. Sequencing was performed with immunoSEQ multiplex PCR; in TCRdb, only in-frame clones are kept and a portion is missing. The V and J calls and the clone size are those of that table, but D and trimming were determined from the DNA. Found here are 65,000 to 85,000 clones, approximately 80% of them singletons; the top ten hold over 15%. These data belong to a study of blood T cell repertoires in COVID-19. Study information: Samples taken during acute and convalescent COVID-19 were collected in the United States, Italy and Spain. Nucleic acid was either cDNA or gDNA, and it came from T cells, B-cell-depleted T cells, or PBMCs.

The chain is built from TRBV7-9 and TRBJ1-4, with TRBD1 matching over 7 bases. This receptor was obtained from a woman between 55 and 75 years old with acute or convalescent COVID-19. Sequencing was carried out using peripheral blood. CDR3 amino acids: CASTATGSEKLFF. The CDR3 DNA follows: TGTGCCAGCACCGCGACAGGGTCTGAAAAACTGTTTTTT.